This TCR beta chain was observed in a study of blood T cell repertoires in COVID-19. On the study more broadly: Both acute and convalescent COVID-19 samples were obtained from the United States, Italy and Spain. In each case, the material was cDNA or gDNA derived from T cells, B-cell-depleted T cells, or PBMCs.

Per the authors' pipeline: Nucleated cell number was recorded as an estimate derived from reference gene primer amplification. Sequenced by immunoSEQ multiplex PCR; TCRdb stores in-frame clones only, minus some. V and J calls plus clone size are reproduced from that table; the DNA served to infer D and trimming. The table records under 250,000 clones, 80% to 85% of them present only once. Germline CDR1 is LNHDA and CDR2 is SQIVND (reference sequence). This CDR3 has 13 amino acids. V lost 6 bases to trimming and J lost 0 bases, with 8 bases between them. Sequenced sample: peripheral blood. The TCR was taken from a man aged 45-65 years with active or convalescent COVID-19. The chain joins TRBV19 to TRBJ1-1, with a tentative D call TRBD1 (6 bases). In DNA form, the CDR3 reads TGTGCCAGTAGGAACAGGGTGAACACTGAAGCTTTCTTT. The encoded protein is CASRNRVNTEAFF.